The entry below describes one T cell receptor (beta chain). Original processing notes: Amplified reference gene primers provided the basis for estimating nucleated cell counts. Assay used: immunoSEQ multiplex PCR; TCRdb lists only in-frame clones, some missing. V and J calls and clone size are those listed in that table; D and trimming were worked out from the DNA. The sample consists of some 41,000 clones, 89% of them appearing once. The data are from a study of blood T cell repertoires in COVID-19. Study-level information: PBMCs, B-cell-depleted T cells, or T cells provided the cDNA or gDNA that made up the material.

Germline values: CDR1 MDHEN, CDR2 SYDVKM. This CDR3 is 14 amino acids long. V trimming: 9 bases; J trimming: 3 bases; junction bases outside the gene matches: 11. The specimen sequenced was peripheral blood. The source is a man between 65 and 79 years old with active COVID-19. The chain employs TRBV28 and TRBJ2-7; 7 bases are shared with TRBD2. The CDR3 DNA is TGTGCCAGTGGGCGGGCGGGGGAGATCTACGAGCAGTACTTC. Translating gives CASGRAGEIYEQYF. Combining the CDR3 with reference TRBV28 and TRBJ2-7 gives the whole variable domain DVKVTQSSRYLVKRTGEKVFLECVQDMDHENMFWYRQDPGLGLRLIYFSYDVKMKEKGDIPEGYSVSREKKERFSLILESASTNQTSMYLCASGRAGEIYEQYFGPGTRLTVT.